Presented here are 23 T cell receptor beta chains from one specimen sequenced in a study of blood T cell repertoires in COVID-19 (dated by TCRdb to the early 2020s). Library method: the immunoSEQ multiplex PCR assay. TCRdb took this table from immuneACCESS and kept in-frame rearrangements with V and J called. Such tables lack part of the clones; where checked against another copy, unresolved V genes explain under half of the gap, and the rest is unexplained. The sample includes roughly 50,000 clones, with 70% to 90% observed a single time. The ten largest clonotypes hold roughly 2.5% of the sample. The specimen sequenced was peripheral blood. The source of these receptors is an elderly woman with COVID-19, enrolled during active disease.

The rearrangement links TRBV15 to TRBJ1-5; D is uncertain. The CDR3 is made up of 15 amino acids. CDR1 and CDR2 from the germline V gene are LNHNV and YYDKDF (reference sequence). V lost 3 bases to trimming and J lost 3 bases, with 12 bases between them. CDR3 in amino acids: CATSRGGQFNQPQHF. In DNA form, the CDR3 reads TGTGCCACCAGCAGGGGTGGGCAGTTCAATCAGCCCCAGCATTTT.

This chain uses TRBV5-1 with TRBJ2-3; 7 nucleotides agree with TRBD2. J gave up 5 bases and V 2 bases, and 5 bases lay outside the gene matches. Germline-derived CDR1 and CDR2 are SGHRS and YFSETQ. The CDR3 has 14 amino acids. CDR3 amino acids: CASSFGGSRDTQYF. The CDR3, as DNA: TGCGCCAGCAGCTTCGGGGGGTCACGAGATACGCAGTATTTT.

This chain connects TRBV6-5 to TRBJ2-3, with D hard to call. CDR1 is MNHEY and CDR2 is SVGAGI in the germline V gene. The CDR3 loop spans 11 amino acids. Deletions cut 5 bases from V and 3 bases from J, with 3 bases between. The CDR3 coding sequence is TGTGCCAGCAGTCTGACAGATACGCAGTATTTT. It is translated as CASSLTDTQYF.

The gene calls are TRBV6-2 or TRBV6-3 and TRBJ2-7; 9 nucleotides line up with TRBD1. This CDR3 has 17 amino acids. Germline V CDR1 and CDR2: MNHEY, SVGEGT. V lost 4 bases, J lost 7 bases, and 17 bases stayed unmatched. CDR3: CASSSHKAGTGLGEQYF. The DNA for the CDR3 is TGTGCCAGCAGTTCCCACAAAGCCGGGACAGGGCTGGGTGAGCAGTACTTC.

As DNA, the CDR3 is TGCGCCAGCAGCCACCCGGACAGGAGGAACACTGAAGCTTTCTTT. This encodes CASSHPDRRNTEAFF. The chain has TRBV4-1 and TRBJ1-1; TRBD1 matches at 7 bases. V was pared by 3 bases and J by 1 base, with 5 bases of the junction left unmatched. The CDR3 consists of 15 residues. Germline CDR1 reads MGHRA; CDR2 reads YSYEKL.

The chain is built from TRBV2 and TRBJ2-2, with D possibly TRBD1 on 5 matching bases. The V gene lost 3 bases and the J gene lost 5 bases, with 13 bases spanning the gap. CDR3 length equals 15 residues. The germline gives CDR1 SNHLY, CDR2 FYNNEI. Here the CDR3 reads CASSDGQGNTGELFF. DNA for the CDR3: TGTGCCAGCAGTGACGGGCAGGGAAATACCGGGGAGCTGTTTTTT.

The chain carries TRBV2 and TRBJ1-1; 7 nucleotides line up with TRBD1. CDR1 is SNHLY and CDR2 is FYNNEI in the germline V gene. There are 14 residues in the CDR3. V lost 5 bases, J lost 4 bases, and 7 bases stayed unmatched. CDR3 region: CASSNRGPTTEAFF. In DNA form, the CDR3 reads TGTGCCAGCAGTAACAGGGGACCCACCACTGAAGCTTTCTTT.

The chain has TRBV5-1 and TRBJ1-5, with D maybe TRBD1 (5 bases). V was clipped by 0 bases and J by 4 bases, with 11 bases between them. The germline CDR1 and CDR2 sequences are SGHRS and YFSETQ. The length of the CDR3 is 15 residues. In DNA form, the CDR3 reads TGCGCCAGCAGCTTGGACGGGGGTTCTAATCAGCCCCAGCATTTT. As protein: CASSLDGGSNQPQHF.

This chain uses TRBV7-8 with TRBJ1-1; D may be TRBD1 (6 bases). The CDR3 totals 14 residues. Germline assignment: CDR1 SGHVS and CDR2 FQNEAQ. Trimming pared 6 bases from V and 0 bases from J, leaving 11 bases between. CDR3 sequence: CASRDRAMNTEAFF. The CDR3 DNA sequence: TGTGCCAGCAGGGACAGAGCAATGAACACTGAAGCTTTCTTT.

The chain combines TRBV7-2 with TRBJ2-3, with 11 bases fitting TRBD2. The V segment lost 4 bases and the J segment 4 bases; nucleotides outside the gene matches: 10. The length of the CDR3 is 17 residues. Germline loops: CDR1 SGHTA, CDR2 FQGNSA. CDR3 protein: CASSYFLTSGKSDTQYF. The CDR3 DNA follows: TGTGCCAGCAGCTACTTTTTGACTAGCGGGAAGTCAGATACGCAGTATTTT.

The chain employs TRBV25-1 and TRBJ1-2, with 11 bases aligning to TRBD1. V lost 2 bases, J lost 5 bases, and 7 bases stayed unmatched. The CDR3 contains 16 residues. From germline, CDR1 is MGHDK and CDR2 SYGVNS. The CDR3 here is CASSEDGDRGRYGYTF. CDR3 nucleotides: TGTGCCAGCAGTGAAGACGGGGACAGGGGGAGGTATGGCTACACCTTC.

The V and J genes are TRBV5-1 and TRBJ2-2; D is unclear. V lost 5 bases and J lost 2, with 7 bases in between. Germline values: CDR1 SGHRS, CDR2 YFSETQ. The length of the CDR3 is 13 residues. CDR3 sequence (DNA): TGCGCCAGCAGGGCGGTAAACACCGGGGAGCTGTTTTTT. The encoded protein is CASRAVNTGELFF. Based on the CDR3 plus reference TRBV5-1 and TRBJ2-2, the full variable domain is KAGVTQTPRYLIKTRGQQVTLSCSPISGHRSVSWYQQTPGQGLQFLFEYFSETQRNKGNFPGRFSGRQFSNSRSEMNVSTLELGDSALYLCASRAVNTGELFFGEGSRLTVL.

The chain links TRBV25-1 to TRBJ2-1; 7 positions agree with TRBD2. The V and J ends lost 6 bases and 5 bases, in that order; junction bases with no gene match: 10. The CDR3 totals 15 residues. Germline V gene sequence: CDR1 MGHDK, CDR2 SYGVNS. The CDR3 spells CASRGGDYKHNEQFF. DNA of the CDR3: TGTGCCAGCAGGGGGGGGGACTACAAACACAATGAGCAGTTCTTC. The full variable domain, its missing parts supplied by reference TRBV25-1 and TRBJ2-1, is EADIYQTPRYLVIGTGKKITLECSQTMGHDKMYWYQQDPGMELHLIHYSYGVNSTEKGDLSSESTVSRIRTEHFPLTLESARPSHTSQYLCASRGGDYKHNEQFFGPGTRLTVL.

The DNA for the CDR3 is TGTGCCAGCGGAGTAGTACTCTACGAGCAGTACTTC. Translated: CASGVVLYEQYF. The rearrangement links TRBV6-5 to TRBJ2-7; D is uncertain. Trimming stripped 8 bases from V and 3 bases from J, with 11 bases between. The V gene's germline CDR1 is MNHEY and CDR2 SVGAGI. This CDR3 contains 12 residues.

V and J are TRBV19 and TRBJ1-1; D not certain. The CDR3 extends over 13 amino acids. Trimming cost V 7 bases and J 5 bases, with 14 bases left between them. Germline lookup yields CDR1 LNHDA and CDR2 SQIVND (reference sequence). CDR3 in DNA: TGTGCCAGTATTCCCGGCGGGGTTACTGAAGCTTTCTTT. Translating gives CASIPGGVTEAFF.

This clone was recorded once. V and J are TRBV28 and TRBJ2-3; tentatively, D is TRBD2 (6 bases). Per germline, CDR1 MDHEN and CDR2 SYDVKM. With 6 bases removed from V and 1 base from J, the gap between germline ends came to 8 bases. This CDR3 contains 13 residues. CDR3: CASSRGGTDTQYF. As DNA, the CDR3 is TGTGCCAGCAGCCGCGGGGGCACAGATACGCAGTATTTT.

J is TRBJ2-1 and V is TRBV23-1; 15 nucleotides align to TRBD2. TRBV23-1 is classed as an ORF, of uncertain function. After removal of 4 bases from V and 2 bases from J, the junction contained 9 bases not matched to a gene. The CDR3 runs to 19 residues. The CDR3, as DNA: TGCGCCAGCAGTCCACCCCCGGGACTAGCGGGAGGAGCCTACAATGAGCAGTTCTTC. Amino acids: CASSPPPGLAGGAYNEQFF.

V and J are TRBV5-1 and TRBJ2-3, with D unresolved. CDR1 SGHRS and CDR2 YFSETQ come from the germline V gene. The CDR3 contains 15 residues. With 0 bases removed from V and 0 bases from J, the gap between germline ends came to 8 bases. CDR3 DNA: TGCGCCAGCAGCTTGGTACATCCTAGCACAGATACGCAGTATTTT. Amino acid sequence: CASSLVHPSTDTQYF.

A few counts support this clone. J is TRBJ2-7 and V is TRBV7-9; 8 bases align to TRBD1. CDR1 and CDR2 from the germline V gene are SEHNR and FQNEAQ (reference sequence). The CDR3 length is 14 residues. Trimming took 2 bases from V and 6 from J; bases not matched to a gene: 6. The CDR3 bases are TGTGCCAGCAGCTTACGACAGGGGACGGTCGAGCAGTACTTC. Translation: CASSLRQGTVEQYF. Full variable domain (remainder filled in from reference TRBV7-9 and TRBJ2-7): DTGVSQNPRHKITKRGQNVTFRCDPISEHNRLYWYRQTLGQGPEFLTYFQNEAQLEKSRLLSDRFSAERPKGSFSTLEIQRTEQGDSAMYLCASSLRQGTVEQYFGPGTRLTVT.

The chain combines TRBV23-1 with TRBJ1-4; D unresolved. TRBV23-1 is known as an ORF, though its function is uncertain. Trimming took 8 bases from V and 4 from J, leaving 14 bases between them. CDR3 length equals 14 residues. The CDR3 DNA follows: TGCGCCAGCGAATCCAAGAGACTTAATGAAAAACTGTTTTTT. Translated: CASESKRLNEKLFF.

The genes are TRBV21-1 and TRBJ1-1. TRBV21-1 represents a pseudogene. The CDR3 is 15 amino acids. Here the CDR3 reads CASSKASCPNTEAFF. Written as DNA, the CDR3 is TGTGCCAGCAGCAAAGCGAGCTGCCCCAACACTGAAGCTTTCTTT.

This chain's CDR3 is CASSRWFPGQETQYF. DNA for the CDR3: TGTGCCAGCAGCCGGTGGTTTCCGGGCCAAGAGACCCAGTACTTC. The chain employs TRBV7-6 and TRBJ2-5, with D uncertain. The germline gives CDR1 SGHVS, CDR2 FNYEAQ. V lost 5 bases, J lost 1 base, and 14 bases lay in between. This CDR3 region has 15 residues.

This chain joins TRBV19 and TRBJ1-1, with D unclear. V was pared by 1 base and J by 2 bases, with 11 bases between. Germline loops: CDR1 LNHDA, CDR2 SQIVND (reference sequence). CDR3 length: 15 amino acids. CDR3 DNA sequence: TGTGCCAGTAGTATAGCAGACACCGGTAACACTGAAGCTTTCTTT. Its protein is CASSIADTGNTEAFF.